A single sample is the source of the 19 T cell receptor beta chains below, sequenced in a study of CD8 T cells in Susac syndrome. Random hexamers were used to reverse transcribe an amount of about 0.45 to 1 ug RNA. MiXCR, applied by TCRdb to the immunoSEQ multiplex PCR reads, yields one record per CDR3 protein. The repertoire consists of roughly 180,000 distinct CDR3 sequences, with around 96% occurring once and the leading ten covering more than 0.1%. The specimen sequenced was CD4+ T cells from PBMCs. The origin of the receptors is a human donor in good health.

The rearrangement joins TRBV19 to TRBJ1-2; TRBD1 might be the D (5 bases). Trimming cost V 5 bases and J 4 bases, with 11 bases left between them. Per germline, CDR1 LNHDA and CDR2 SQIVND (reference sequence). This CDR3 has 13 amino acids. For the CDR3, the DNA is TGTGCCAGTAGTTCGGGGGTTGGCTATGGCTACACCTTC. Amino acids: CASSSGVGYGYTF.

This clonotype showed up just once. The chain links TRBV20-1 to TRBJ2-2; TRBD2 is a possible D gene (6 bases). Trimming stripped 3 bases from V and 6 bases from J, with 14 bases between. Germline values: CDR1 DFQATT, CDR2 SNEGSKA (reference sequence). This CDR3 spans 14 amino acids. CDR3 sequence (DNA): TGCAGTGCTAGTCTCCCGGGAGTCCCCGGGGAGCTGTTTTTT. It encodes CSASLPGVPGELFF.

This sequence joins TRBV20-1 and TRBJ2-5; perhaps D is TRBD1 or TRBD2 (5 bases each). Germline V gene lookup returns CDR1 DFQATT and CDR2 SNEGSKA (reference sequence). V lost 7 bases and J 0 bases, leaving 9 bases between the germline ends. The length of the CDR3 is 12 residues. In DNA, the CDR3 is TGCAGTGACGGGACCGACCAAGAGACCCAGTACTTC. Its translation is CSDGTDQETQYF.

The chain recombines TRBV3-1 with TRBJ1-2, with no clear D. Trimming pared 3 bases from V and 5 bases from J, leaving 7 bases between. From germline, CDR1 is LGHDT and CDR2 YNNKEL (reference sequence). This CDR3 spans 12 amino acids. CDR3 region: CASSHGWYGYTF. The CDR3 region has the DNA TGTGCCAGCAGCCATGGTTGGTATGGCTACACCTTC.

The chain has TRBV6-4 and TRBJ2-1, with a tentative D call TRBD2 (5 bases). Trimming cost V 1 base and J 0 bases, with 10 bases left between them. Germline CDR1 and CDR2: MRHNA and SNTAGT. The CDR3 is 16 residues long. This CDR3 reads CASSDFSGSSYNEQFF. As DNA, the CDR3 is TGTGCCAGCAGTGACTTCTCGGGGAGCTCCTACAATGAGCAGTTCTTC.

This clonotype was seen once. The chain employs TRBV29-1 and TRBJ1-1; the D gene is possibly TRBD1 (5 bases). V lost 7 bases and J 3 bases, leaving 15 bases between the germline ends. CDR3 length: 13 amino acids. Germline V CDR1 and CDR2: SQVTM, ANQGSEA. The CDR3 protein is CSAALGGDTEAFF. CDR3 bases: TGCAGCGCCGCCTTGGGAGGGGACACTGAAGCTTTCTTT. Together with reference TRBV29-1 and TRBJ1-1, the CDR3 gives the full variable domain: SAVISQKPSRDICQRGTSLTIQCQVDSQVTMMFWYRQQPGQSLTLIATANQGSEATYESGFVIDKFPISRPNLTFSTLTVSNMSPEDSSIYLCSAALGGDTEAFFGQGTRLTVV.

The chain has TRBV27 and TRBJ2-5, with D unresolved. V was cut by 4 bases and J by 5 bases, with 8 bases left in between. Germline-derived CDR1 and CDR2 are MNHEY and SMNVEV (reference sequence). This CDR3 spans 12 amino acids. The CDR3, as DNA: TGTGCCAGCAGTTCGACCACGGAGACCCAGTACTTC. Translation gives CASSSTTETQYF.

This clonotype was picked up one time. V gene TRBV4-2 combines with J gene TRBJ2-2; TRBD2 is a possible D gene (6 bases). The ends were cut back, 0 bases at V and 4 bases at J, with 9 bases in the middle. The CDR3 contains 15 residues. CDR1 and CDR2 from the germline V gene are LGHNA and YNFKEQ. The CDR3 bases are TGTGCCAGCAGCCAAGATCGCGGGGCCACCGGGGAGCTGTTTTTT. Residues: CASSQDRGATGELFF.

Only one count was recorded for this clonotype. This chain uses TRBV24-1 with TRBJ2-1; 14 bases are shared with TRBD2. CDR1 and CDR2 (germline): KGHDR, SFDVKD. The CDR3 covers 18 residues. Losses at the gene ends were 3 bases for V and 9 bases for J; bases not matched to a gene: 12. DNA of the CDR3: TGTGCCACCAGTGATCCGGGACTAGCGGGAGTGGCTAAGGGTGAGCAGTTCTTC. Translating gives CATSDPGLAGVAKGEQFF.

In this sample, this clonotype turned up a few times. This chain links TRBV11-2 with TRBJ1-1, with D hard to call. The CDR3 is made up of 14 amino acids. In germline, CDR1 is SGHAT, CDR2 FQNNGV. V lost 2 bases and J lost 1, with 8 bases in between. The CDR3 loop reads CASSLISPNTEAFF. The CDR3 DNA follows: TGTGCCAGCAGCTTAATAAGCCCGAACACTGAAGCTTTCTTT.

The rearrangement uses TRBV20-1 and TRBJ1-5; 9 bases align to TRBD1. The V segment lost 3 bases and the J segment 4 bases; nucleotides outside the gene matches: 7. The CDR3 is 15 amino acids. The germline V gene has CDR1 DFQATT and CDR2 SNEGSKA (reference sequence). DNA of the CDR3: TGCAGTGCTAGTAACGGGGGACAGGGAAATCAGCCCCAGCATTTT. This codes for CSASNGGQGNQPQHF.

The rearrangement joins TRBV28 to TRBJ2-3, with D possibly called TRBD1 or TRBD2 (6 bases each). Germline V CDR1 and CDR2: MDHEN, SYDVKM. Trimming stripped 5 bases from V and 2 bases from J, with 14 bases between. This CDR3 comprises 15 residues. CDR3 sequence: CASSPWGALTDTQYF. The DNA for the CDR3 is TGTGCCAGCAGTCCATGGGGGGCCCTCACAGATACGCAGTATTTT.

The gene calls are TRBV4-2 and TRBJ1-5; possible D gene TRBD1, 6 bases. Trimming shortened V by 2 bases and J by 4 bases, and 12 bases separated the two germline ends. This CDR3 spans 15 amino acids. Germline values: CDR1 LGHNA, CDR2 YNFKEQ. The CDR3 nucleotides are TGTGCCAGCAGCCAACTGAGCACAGGGAATCAGCCCCAGCATTTT. The encoded protein is CASSQLSTGNQPQHF.

This chain connects TRBV6-5 to TRBJ1-2; D may be TRBD1 (5 bases). The CDR3 consists of 14 residues. The V end was cut by 6 bases, the J end by 5 bases, with 16 bases between. Germline loops: CDR1 MNHEY, CDR2 SVGAGI. In nucleotides, the CDR3 is TGTGCCAGCAGCCCCGGGACTCACGAATATGGCTACACCTTC. This sequence encodes CASSPGTHEYGYTF.

The gene calls are TRBV6-5 and TRBJ1-1, with a weak D call TRBD1 (5 bases). CDR1 and CDR2 from the germline V gene are MNHEY and SVGAGI. The CDR3 runs 13 residues. The germline V and J ends were trimmed by 3 bases and 1 base, with 6 bases remaining between them. CDR3 in amino acids: CASSYGGNTEAFF. Here the CDR3 DNA reads TGTGCCAGCAGTTATGGGGGGAACACTGAAGCTTTCTTT.

The V call is TRBV7-9, the J call TRBJ2-5, with D unclear. Germline CDR1 and CDR2: SEHNR and FQNEAQ (reference sequence). V was clipped by 5 bases and J by 4 bases, with 11 bases between them. This CDR3 is 13 amino acids long. The DNA of the CDR3 is TGTGCCAGCAGCCCCCCCCCGGGAGAGACCCAGTACTTC. It encodes CASSPPPGETQYF.

The chain uses TRBV30 and TRBJ1-2; 8 positions agree with TRBD1. V dropped 8 bases and J dropped 3; count of bases not matched to a gene: 5. The CDR3 spans 12 residues. Per germline, CDR1 GTSNPN and CDR2 SVGIG (reference sequence). The CDR3 protein is CAGDRGYYGYTF. In DNA form, the CDR3 reads TGTGCCGGTGACAGGGGCTACTATGGCTACACCTTC.

V is TRBV29-1 and J is TRBJ1-1, with a weak D call TRBD1 (5 bases). With 5 bases removed from V and 1 base from J, the gap between germline ends came to 14 bases. The length of the CDR3 is 14 residues. CDR1 and CDR2 (germline): SQVTM, ANQGSEA. The DNA for the CDR3 is TGCAGCGTTCTTCGACAGCCTTCGAACACTGAAGCTTTCTTT. Its translation is CSVLRQPSNTEAFF.

The chain has TRBV20-1 and TRBJ2-1, with D perhaps assigned TRBD1 or TRBD2 (6 bases each). Germline CDR1 DFQATT, CDR2 SNEGSKA (reference sequence). Trimming took off 2 bases at V and 7 bases at J, with 15 bases between the two ends. The CDR3 runs 14 residues. The CDR3 region has the DNA TGCAGTGCTAGAACCGGGGGCGTATGGAATGAGCAGTTCTTC. Amino acids: CSARTGGVWNEQFF.